The next 15 T cell receptor beta chains were all read from a single sample in a study of blood T cell repertoires in COVID-19. The protocol was immunoSEQ multiplex PCR, while the TCRdb copy is restricted to in-frame clones and leaves out a portion. The profile shows 130,000 or so clones, approximately 79% of them singletons. Sequenced: PBMCs or T cells enriched from blood (not recorded which). All receptors come from a man between 40 and 49 years old with acute COVID-19.

The chain has TRBV2 and TRBJ2-7, with 9 bases lining up with TRBD2. CDR1 is SNHLY and CDR2 is FYNNEI in the germline V gene. There are 14 residues in the CDR3. V shed 4 bases, J shed 0 bases, and the junction held 1 base outside the gene matches. This CDR3 is CASSASGVSYEQYF. The CDR3 DNA sequence: TGTGCCAGCAGTGCTAGCGGGGTCTCCTACGAGCAGTACTTC.

The rearrangement joins TRBV19 to TRBJ2-4; 7 nucleotides match TRBD1. Germline V CDR1 and CDR2: LNHDA, SQIVND (reference sequence). Unmatched junction bases numbered 11, after V lost 3 bases and J lost 0 bases. The CDR3 covers 18 residues. CDR3 loop: CASSISWRQGRAKNIQYF. The CDR3 nucleotides are TGTGCCAGTAGTATTAGTTGGCGACAGGGTCGAGCCAAAAACATTCAGTACTTC.

This clone was picked up one time. The chain has TRBV13 and TRBJ1-3; D may be TRBD1 (6 bases). The CDR3 loop spans 13 amino acids. Germline CDR1 PRHDT, CDR2 FYEKMQ (reference sequence). V lost 2 bases, J lost 6 bases, and 8 bases lay in between. CDR3 protein: CASSLRDTNTIYF. In nucleotides, the CDR3 is TGTGCCAGCAGCTTACGGGACACAAACACCATATATTTT. Drawing the rest from reference TRBV13 and TRBJ1-3, the complete variable domain is AAGVIQSPRHLIKEKRETATLKCYPIPRHDTVYWYQQGPGQDPQFLISFYEKMQSDKGSIPDRFSAQQFSDYHSELNMSSLELGDSALYFCASSLRDTNTIYFGEGSWLTVV.

The CDR3 DNA reads as TGTGCCAGCAGCCCGACGGACAGGGACACAGATACGCAGTATTTT. It codes for CASSPTDRDTDTQYF. V and J are TRBV3-1 (or the pseudogene TRBV3-2) and TRBJ2-3; 8 bases are shared with TRBD1. The trim removed 4 bases at V and 2 bases at J, leaving 5 bases unmatched. This CDR3 spans 15 amino acids. Germline CDR1 reads LGHDT; CDR2 reads YNNKEL (reference sequence).

This CDR3 reads CASSYLPGTSGEKLFF. The DNA for the CDR3 is TGTGCCAGCAGTTACTTACCCGGGACTTCGGGGGAAAAACTGTTTTTT. This chain links TRBV6-5 with TRBJ1-4; D is possibly TRBD1 (5 bases). The CDR3 length is 16 residues. CDR1 and CDR2 from the germline V gene are MNHEY and SVGAGI. V lost 1 base and J 8 bases, leaving 17 bases between the germline ends.

The chain combines TRBV7-3 with TRBJ2-1; 9 bases line up with TRBD2. V gave up 5 bases and J gave up 8 bases; unmatched junction bases: 10. The CDR3 has 15 amino acids. From germline, CDR1 is SGHTA and CDR2 FQGTGA. CDR3 region: CASSPLAGRRDEQFF. In nucleotides, the CDR3 is TGTGCCAGCAGCCCACTAGCGGGCCGTAGAGATGAGCAGTTCTTC. The whole variable domain, filled in from reference TRBV7-3 and TRBJ2-1, reads GAGVSQTPSNKVTEKGKYVELRCDPISGHTALYWYRQSLGQGPEFLIYFQGTGAADDSGLPNDRFFAVRPEGSVSTLKIQRTERGDSAVYLCASSPLAGRRDEQFFGPGTRLTVL.

The rearrangement joins TRBV7-9 to TRBJ2-3; 8 nucleotides line up with TRBD2. Germline V gene data show CDR1 as SEHNR and CDR2 as FQNEAQ (reference sequence). V was pared by 6 bases and J by 2 bases, with 7 bases of the junction left unmatched. There are 15 residues in the CDR3. CDR3 sequence reads: CASSPGTSTTDTQYF. The CDR3 bases are TGTGCCAGCAGTCCCGGGACTAGTACCACAGATACGCAGTATTTT.

The CDR3 is CASTRLAGGEDTQYF. The CDR3 DNA is TGCGCCAGCACCCGACTAGCGGGGGGGGAAGATACGCAGTATTTT. The chain carries TRBV5-1 and TRBJ2-3, with 14 bases aligning to TRBD2. V dropped 6 bases and J dropped 5; count of bases not matched to a gene: 5. Germline V gene data show CDR1 as SGHRS and CDR2 as YFSETQ. The CDR3 loop spans 15 amino acids.

The rearrangement links TRBV10-2 to TRBJ1-5; 7 bases are shared with TRBD1. V was clipped by 4 bases and J by 4 bases; unmatched bases: 4. Looked up from germline, CDR1 is WSHSY and CDR2 is SAAADI. The CDR3 is made up of 14 amino acids. CDR3 protein: CASSATGANQPQHF. The DNA of the CDR3 is TGCGCCAGCAGTGCCACAGGGGCGAATCAGCCCCAGCATTTT.

This rearrangement joins TRBV28 to TRBJ1-5, with D possibly matching TRBD1 (6 bases). Trimming stripped 6 bases from V and 6 bases from J, with 12 bases between. There are 13 residues in the CDR3. Germline V gene lookup returns CDR1 MDHEN and CDR2 SYDVKM. CDR3 residues: CASSTGSGQPQHF. As DNA, the CDR3 is TGTGCCAGCAGCACAGGGTCGGGTCAGCCCCAGCATTTT.

The chain uses TRBV28 and TRBJ2-3; 9 nucleotides line up with TRBD1. Germline V gene data show CDR1 as MDHEN and CDR2 as SYDVKM. CDR3 length equals 15 residues. V lost 5 bases, J lost 4 bases, and 7 bases stayed unmatched. CDR3 DNA: TGTGCCAGCAGTGGGGGACAGGGAGTGGCAGATACGCAGTATTTT. Its protein product is CASSGGQGVADTQYF.

This chain joins TRBV5-1 and TRBJ1-1; D possibly corresponds to TRBD1 (6 bases). Germline loops: CDR1 SGHRS, CDR2 YFSETQ. The length of the CDR3 is 14 residues. V lost 4 bases and J 5 bases, leaving 15 bases between the germline ends. The CDR3 bases are TGCGCCAGCAGCCTTAGGGGGTCTAGGACTGAAGCTTTCTTT. It yields the protein CASSLRGSRTEAFF. The full variable domain, its missing parts supplied by reference TRBV5-1 and TRBJ1-1, is KAGVTQTPRYLIKTRGQQVTLSCSPISGHRSVSWYQQTPGQGLQFLFEYFSETQRNKGNFPGRFSGRQFSNSRSEMNVSTLELGDSALYLCASSLRGSRTEAFFGQGTRLTVV.

The chain links TRBV29-1 to TRBJ1-1, with 7 bases identical to TRBD1. J lost 3 bases, V lost 7 bases, and 11 bases had no gene match. This CDR3 has 14 amino acids. Germline lookup yields CDR1 SQVTM and CDR2 ANQGSEA. The CDR3 loop is CSAHRQGVDTEAFF. DNA for the CDR3: TGCAGCGCCCATAGACAGGGTGTGGACACTGAAGCTTTCTTT.

Only a few counts were recorded for this clone. CDR3 nucleotides: TGTGCCAGCAGCCTTCGACAGGGAGTAAGTTCACCCCTCCACTTT. It yields the protein CASSLRQGVSSPLHF. The rearrangement joins TRBV27 to TRBJ1-6, with 7 bases matching TRBD1. This CDR3 contains 15 residues. Germline V gene sequence: CDR1 MNHEY, CDR2 SMNVEV (reference sequence). V dropped 6 bases and J dropped 9; count of bases not matched to a gene: 11.

CDR3 in DNA: TGTGCCAGCAGCTTGGAAGCGGGAGGCCCCACAGATACGCAGTATTTT. Its translation is CASSLEAGGPTDTQYF. The rearrangement links TRBV5-6 to TRBJ2-3; 9 nucleotides line up with TRBD2. Germline CDR1 reads SGHDT; CDR2 reads YYEEEE. The junction had 4 bases not matched to a gene; V was cut back by 0 bases and J by 2 bases. The CDR3 is 16 residues long.